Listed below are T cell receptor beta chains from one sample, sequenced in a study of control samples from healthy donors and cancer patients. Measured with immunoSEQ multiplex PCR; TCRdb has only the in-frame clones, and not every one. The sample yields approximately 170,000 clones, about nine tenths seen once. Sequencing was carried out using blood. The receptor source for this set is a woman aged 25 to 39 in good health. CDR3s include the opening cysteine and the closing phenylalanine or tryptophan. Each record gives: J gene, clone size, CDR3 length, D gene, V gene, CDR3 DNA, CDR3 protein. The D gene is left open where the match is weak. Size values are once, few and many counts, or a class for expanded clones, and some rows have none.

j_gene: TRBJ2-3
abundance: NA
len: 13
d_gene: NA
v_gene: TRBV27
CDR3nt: TGTGCCAGCAGTTCTCGCGGGAAGGATACGCAGTATTTT
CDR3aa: CASSSRGKDTQYF

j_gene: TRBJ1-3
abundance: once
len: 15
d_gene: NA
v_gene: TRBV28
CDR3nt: TGTGCCAGCAGTTTATGGATGGGGTCTGGAAACACCATATATTTT
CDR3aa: CASSLWMGSGNTIYF

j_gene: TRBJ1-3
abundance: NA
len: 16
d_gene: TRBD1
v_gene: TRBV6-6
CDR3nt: TGTGCCAGCAGTTACTCCCGGACAGGGGACGGAAACACCATATATTTT
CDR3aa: CASSYSRTGDGNTIYF

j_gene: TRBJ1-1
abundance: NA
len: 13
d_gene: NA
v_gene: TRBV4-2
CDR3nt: TGTGCCAGCAGCCAAGACTTGGTCACTGAAGCTTTCTTT
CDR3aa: CASSQDLVTEAFF

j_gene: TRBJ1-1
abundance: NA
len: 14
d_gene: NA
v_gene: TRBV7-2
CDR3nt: TGTGCCAGCAGCCCTACAGGGAGGTATACTGAAGCTTTCTTT
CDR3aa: CASSPTGRYTEAFF

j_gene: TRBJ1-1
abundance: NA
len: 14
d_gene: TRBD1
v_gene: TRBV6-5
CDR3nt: TGTGCCAGCAGTTACCACAGGGGGCCCACTGAAGCTTTCTTT
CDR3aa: CASSYHRGPTEAFF

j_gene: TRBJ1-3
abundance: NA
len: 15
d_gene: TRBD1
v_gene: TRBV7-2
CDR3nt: TGTGCCAGCAGCTCGACAGGGGGTGGTGGAAACACCATATATTTT
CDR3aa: CASSSTGGGGNTIYF

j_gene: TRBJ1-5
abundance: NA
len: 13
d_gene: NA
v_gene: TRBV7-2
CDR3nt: TGTGCCAGCAGCCTGACGGGACAACGGCCCCAGCATTTT
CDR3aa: CASSLTGQRPQHF

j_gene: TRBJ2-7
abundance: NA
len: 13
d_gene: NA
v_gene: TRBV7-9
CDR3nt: TGTGCCAGCAGCTTAGATTGGGCAAGGGAGCAGTACTTC
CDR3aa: CASSLDWAREQYF

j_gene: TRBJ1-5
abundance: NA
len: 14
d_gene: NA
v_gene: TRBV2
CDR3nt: TGTGCCAGCAGTGAAGGGGGGGGCCGTCAGCCCCAGCATTTT
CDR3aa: CASSEGGGRQPQHF

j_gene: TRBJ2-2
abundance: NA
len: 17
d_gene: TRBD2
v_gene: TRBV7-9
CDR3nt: TGTGCCAGCAGCCCCCGGACTAGCGGGAGAAAAACCGGGGAGCTGTTTTTT
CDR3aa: CASSPRTSGRKTGELFF

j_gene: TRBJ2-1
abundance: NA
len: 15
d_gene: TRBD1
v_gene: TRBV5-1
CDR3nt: TGCGCCAGCAGCTTGGGGACAGGGGTCTACAATGAGCAGTTCTTC
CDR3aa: CASSLGTGVYNEQFF

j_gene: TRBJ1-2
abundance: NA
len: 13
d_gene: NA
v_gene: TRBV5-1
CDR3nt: TGCGCCAGCAGCTTGGGACAGTCTTATGGCTACACCTTC
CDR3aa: CASSLGQSYGYTF

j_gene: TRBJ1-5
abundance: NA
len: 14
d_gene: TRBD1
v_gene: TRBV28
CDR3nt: TGTGCCAGCAGCCCGGGACAGGGCGGTCAGCCCCAGCATTTT
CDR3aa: CASSPGQGGQPQHF

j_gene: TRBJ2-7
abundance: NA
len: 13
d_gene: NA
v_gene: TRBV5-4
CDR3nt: TGTGCCAGCAGCCCGGACAATCCCTACGAGCAGTACTTC
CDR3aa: CASSPDNPYEQYF

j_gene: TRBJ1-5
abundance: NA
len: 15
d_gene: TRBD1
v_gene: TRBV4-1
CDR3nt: TGCGCCAGCAGCCAAGGTCAGGGGGTAGGTCAGCCCCAGCATTTT
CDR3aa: CASSQGQGVGQPQHF

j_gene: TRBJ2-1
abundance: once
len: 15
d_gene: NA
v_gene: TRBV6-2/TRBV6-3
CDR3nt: TGTGCCAGCAGTGCCCCGGGACGAGGGAGCAATGAGCAGTTCTTC
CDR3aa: CASSAPGRGSNEQFF

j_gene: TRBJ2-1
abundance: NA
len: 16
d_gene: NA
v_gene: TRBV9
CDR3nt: TGTGCCAGCAGCGTAGAGTGGGACGGCTCCTACAATGAGCAGTTCTTC
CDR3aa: CASSVEWDGSYNEQFF

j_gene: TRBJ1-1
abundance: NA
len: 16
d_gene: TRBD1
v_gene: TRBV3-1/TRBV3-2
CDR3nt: TGTGCCAGCAGCCCCCGCAGGGGGCGATTGGGCACTGAAGCTTTCTTT
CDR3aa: CASSPRRGRLGTEAFF

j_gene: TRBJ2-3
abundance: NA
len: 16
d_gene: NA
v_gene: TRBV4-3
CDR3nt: TGCGCCAGCAGCCAAGATTGGGGAGGGGGCGCAGATACGCAGTATTTT
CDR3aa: CASSQDWGGGADTQYF

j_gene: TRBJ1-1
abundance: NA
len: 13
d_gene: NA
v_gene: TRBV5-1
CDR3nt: TGCGCCAGCAGCTTGGTATCGAACACTGAAGCTTTCTTT
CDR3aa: CASSLVSNTEAFF

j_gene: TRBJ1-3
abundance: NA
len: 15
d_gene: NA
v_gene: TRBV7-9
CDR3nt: TGTGCCAGCAGCTTAGGCAGGGGTTCTGGAAACACCATATATTTT
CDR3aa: CASSLGRGSGNTIYF

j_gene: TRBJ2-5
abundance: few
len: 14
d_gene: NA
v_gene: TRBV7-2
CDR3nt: TGTGCCAGCAGCTTAGGTCTTTATGGGGAGACCCAGTACTTC
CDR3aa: CASSLGLYGETQYF

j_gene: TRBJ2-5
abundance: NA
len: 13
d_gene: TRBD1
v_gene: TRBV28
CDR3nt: TGTGCCACCAATGACAGGGGTCGTGAGACCCAGTACTTC
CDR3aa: CATNDRGRETQYF

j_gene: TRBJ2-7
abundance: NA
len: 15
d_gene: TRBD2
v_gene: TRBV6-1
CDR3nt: TGTGCCAGCAGTGAAGGACTAGCGGGAGCCTACGAGCAGTACTTC
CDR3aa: CASSEGLAGAYEQYF

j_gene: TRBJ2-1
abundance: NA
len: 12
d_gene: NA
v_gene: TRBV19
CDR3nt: TGTGCCAGTACCAGGACAGACAATGAGCAGTTCTTC
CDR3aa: CASTRTDNEQFF

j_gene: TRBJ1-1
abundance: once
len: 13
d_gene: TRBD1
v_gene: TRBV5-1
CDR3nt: TGCGCCAGCGCACCAGACAGGGGCACTGAAGCTTTCTTT
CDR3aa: CASAPDRGTEAFF

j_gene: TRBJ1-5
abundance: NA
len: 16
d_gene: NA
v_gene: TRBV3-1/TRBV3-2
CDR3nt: TGTGCCAGCAGCCAAGGTGGGCCCTATAGCAATCAGCCCCAGCATTTT
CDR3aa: CASSQGGPYSNQPQHF

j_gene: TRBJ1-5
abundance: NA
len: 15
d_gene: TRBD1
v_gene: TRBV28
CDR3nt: TGTGCCAGCAGTTTATTGGGACAGGGGAATCAGCCCCAGCATTTT
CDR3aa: CASSLLGQGNQPQHF

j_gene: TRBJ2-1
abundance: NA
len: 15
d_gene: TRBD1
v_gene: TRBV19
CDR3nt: TGTGCCAGTAGTGAAACCGGGACAGGCTACAATGAGCAGTTCTTC
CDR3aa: CASSETGTGYNEQFF

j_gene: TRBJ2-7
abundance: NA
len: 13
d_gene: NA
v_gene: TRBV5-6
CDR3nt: TGTGCCAGCAGCTCCGACATCAACTACGAGCAGTACTTC
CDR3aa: CASSSDINYEQYF

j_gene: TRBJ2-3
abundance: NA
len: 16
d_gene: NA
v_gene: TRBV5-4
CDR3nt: TGTGCCAGCAGTCAGACAGGGAGGACTAGCACAGATACGCAGTATTTT
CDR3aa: CASSQTGRTSTDTQYF

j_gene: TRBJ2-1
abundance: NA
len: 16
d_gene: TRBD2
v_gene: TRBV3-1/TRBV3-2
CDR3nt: TGTGCCAGCAGCCAAGACTTTCTAGCGGGATACAATGAGCAGTTCTTC
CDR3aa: CASSQDFLAGYNEQFF

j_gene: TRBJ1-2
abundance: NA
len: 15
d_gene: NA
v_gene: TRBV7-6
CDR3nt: TGTGCCAGCAGCCCCCAACAGGGAGCTAACTATGGCTACACCTTC
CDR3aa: CASSPQQGANYGYTF

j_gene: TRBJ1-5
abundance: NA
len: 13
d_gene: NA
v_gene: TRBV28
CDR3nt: TGTGCCAGCAGTTTGAATAGCAATCAGCCCCAGCATTTT
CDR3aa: CASSLNSNQPQHF

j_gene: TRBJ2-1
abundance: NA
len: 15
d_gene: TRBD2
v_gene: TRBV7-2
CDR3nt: TGTGCCAGCAGCTTAGCGCGGGCGGGAGGCGTGGAGCAGTTCTTC
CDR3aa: CASSLARAGGVEQFF

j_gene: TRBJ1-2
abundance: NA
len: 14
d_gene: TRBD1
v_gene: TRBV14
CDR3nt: TGTGCCAGCAGCCAACCGGGACAGGGCTATGGCTACACCTTC
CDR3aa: CASSQPGQGYGYTF

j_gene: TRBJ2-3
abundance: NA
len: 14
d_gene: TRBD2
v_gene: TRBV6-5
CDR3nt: TGTGCCAGCAGGGGAGTGGGAGGGCCAGATACGCAGTATTTT
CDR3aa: CASRGVGGPDTQYF

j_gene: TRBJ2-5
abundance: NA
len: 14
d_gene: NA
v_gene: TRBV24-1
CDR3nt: TGTGCCACCAGTGATTTGGTGGTGGCGGAGACCCAGTACTTC
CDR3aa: CATSDLVVAETQYF

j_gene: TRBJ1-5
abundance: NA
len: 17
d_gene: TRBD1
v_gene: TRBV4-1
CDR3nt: TGCGCCAGCAGCCAATCCCCGGGACAGGGGGCCGGTCAGCCCCAGCATTTT
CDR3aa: CASSQSPGQGAGQPQHF

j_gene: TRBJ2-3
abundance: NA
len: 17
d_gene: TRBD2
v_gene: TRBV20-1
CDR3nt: TGCAGTGCTAGTCTCCCCGGACTAGCGGGGGGAGCAGATACGCAGTATTTT
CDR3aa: CSASLPGLAGGADTQYF

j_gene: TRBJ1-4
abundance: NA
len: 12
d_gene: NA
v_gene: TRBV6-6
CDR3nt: TGTGCCAGCAGTTATCAAAGTGAAAAACTGTTTTTT
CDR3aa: CASSYQSEKLFF

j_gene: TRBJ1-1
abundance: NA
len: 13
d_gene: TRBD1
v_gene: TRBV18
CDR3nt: TGTGCCAGCTCGTCCCAGGGGGGTACTGAAGCTTTCTTT
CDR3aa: CASSSQGGTEAFF

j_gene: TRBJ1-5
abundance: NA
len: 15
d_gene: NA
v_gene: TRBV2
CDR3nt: TGTGCCAGCAGTGGGGGGGGCGGGCGCAATCAGCCCCAGCATTTT
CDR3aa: CASSGGGGRNQPQHF

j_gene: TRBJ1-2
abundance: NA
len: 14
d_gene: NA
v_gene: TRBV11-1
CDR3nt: TGTGCCAGCAGCTTAGCGCCGGGGTACTATGGCTACACCTTC
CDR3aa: CASSLAPGYYGYTF